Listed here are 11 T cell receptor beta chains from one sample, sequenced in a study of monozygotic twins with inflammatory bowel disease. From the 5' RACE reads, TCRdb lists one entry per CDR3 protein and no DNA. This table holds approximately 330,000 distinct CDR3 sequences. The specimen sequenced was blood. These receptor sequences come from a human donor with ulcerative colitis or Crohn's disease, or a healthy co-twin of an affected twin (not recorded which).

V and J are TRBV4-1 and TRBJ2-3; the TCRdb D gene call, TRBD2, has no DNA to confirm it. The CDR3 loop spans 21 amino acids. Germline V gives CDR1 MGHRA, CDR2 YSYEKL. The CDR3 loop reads CAGSQGQAASGGVYRTDTQYF.

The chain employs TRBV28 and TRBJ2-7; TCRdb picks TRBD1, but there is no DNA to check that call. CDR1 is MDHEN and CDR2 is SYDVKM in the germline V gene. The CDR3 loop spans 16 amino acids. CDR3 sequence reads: CANSPIGGGRWDEQYF.

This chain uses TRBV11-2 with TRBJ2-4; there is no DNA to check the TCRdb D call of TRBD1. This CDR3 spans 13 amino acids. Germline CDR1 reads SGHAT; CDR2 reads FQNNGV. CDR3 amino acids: CASGTSGQPIQYF.

The CDR3 spells CSATEAPGRAYEQYF. The chain combines TRBV20-1 with TRBJ2-7; the D gene TCRdb calls, TRBD1, cannot be checked with no DNA. Germline CDR1 reads DFQATT; CDR2 reads SNEGSKA (reference sequence). The CDR3 contains 15 residues.

Here the CDR3 reads CASSPGTILQETQYF. This chain links TRBV7-9 with TRBJ2-5; TCRdb's D call, TRBD1, is unchecked because there is no DNA. The CDR3 contains 15 residues. CDR1 is SEHNR, CDR2 FQNEAQ, per germline (reference sequence).

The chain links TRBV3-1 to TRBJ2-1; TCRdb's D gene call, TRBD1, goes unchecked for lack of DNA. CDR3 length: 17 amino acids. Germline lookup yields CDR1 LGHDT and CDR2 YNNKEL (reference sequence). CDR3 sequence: CASSQEVVYSTGNEQFF.

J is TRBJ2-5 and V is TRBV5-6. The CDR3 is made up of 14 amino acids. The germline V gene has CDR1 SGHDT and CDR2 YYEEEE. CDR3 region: CASSSTGFQETQYF. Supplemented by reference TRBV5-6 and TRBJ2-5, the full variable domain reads DAGVTQSPTHLIKTRGQQVTLRCSPKSGHDTVSWYQQALGQGPQFIFQYYEEEERQRGNFPDRFSGHQFPNYSSELNVNALLLGDSALYLCASSSTGFQETQYFGPGTRLLVL.

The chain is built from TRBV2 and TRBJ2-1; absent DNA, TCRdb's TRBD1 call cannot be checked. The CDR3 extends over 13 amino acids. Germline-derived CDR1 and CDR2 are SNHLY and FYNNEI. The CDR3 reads CASSPTVNNEQFF.

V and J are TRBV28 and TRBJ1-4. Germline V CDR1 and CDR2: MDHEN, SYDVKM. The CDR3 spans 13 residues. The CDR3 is CASSLGVWEKLFF.

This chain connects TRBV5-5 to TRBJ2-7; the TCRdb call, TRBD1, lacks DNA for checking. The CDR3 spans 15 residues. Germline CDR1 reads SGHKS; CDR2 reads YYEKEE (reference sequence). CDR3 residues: CASSFSAGAQREQYF. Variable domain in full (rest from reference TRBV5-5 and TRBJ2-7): DAGVTQSPTHLIKTRGQQVTLRCSPISGHKSVSWYQQVLGQGPQFIFQYYEKEERGRGNFPDRFSARQFPNYSSELNVNALLLGDSALYLCASSFSAGAQREQYFGPGTRLTVT.

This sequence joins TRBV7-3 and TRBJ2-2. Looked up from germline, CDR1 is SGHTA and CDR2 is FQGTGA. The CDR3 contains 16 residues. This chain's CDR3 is CASSLFAATNTGELFF.